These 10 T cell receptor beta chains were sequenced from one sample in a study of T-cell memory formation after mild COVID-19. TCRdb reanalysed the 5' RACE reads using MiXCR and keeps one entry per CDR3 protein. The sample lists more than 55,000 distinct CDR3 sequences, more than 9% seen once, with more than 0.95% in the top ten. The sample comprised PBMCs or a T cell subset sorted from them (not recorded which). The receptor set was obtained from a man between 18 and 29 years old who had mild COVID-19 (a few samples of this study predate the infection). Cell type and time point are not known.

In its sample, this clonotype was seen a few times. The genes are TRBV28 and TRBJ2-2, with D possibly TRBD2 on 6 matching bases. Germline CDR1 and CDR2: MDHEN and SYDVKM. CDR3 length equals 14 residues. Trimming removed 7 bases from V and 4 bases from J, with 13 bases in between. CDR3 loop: CASIPVGGTGELFF. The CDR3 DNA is TGTGCCAGCATTCCGGTGGGGGGCACCGGGGAGCTGTTTTTT.

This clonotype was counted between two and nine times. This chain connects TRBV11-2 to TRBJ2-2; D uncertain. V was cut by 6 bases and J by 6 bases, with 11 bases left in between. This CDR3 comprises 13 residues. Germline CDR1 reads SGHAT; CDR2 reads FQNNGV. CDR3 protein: CASSLVGPGELFF. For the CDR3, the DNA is TGTGCCAGCAGTCTCGTGGGCCCCGGGGAGCTGTTTTTT.

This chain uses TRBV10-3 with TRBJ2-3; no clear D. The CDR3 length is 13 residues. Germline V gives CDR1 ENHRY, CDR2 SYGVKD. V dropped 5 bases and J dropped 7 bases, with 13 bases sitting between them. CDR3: CAISLPSDYTQYF. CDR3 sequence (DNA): TGTGCCATCAGTCTCCCGAGTGATTATACGCAGTATTTT.

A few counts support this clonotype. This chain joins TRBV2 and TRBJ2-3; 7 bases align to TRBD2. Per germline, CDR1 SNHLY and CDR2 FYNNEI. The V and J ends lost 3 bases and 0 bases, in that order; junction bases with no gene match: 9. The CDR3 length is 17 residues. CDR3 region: CASSDGARGTSTDTQYF. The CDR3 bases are TGTGCCAGCAGTGACGGTGCGCGGGGGACCAGCACAGATACGCAGTATTTT.

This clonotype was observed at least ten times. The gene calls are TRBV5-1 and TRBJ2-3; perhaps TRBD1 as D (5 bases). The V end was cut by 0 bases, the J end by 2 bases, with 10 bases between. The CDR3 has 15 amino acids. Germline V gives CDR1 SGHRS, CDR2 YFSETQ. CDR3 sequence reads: CASSLEGAITDTQYF. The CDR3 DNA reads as TGCGCCAGCAGCTTGGAAGGGGCTATCACAGATACGCAGTATTTT.

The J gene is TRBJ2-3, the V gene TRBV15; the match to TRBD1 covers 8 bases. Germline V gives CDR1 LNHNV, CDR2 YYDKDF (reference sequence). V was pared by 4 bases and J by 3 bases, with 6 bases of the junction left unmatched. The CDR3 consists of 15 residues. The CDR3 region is CATSTGGLGTDTQYF. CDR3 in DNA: TGTGCCACCAGCACAGGGGGCCTCGGGACAGATACGCAGTATTTT.

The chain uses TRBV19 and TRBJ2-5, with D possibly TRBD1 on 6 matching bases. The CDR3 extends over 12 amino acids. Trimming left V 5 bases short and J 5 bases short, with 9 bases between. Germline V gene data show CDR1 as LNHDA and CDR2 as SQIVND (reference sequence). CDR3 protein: CASSPGHETQYF. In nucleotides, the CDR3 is TGTGCCAGTAGTCCGGGACACGAGACCCAGTACTTC.

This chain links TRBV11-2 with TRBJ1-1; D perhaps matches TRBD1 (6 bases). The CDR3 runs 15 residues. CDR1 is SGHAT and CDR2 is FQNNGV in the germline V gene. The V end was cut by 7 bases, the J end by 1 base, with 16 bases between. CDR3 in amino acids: CASMISAGANTEAFF. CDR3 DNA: TGTGCCAGCATGATCTCCGCAGGGGCGAACACTGAAGCTTTCTTT.

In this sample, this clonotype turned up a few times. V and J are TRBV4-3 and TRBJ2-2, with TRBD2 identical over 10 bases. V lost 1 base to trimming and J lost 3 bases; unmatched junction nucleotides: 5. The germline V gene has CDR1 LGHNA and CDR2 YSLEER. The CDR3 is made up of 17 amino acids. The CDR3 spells CASSQVPLAGDTGELFF. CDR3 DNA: TGCGCCAGCAGCCAAGTTCCCCTAGCGGGGGACACCGGGGAGCTGTTTTTT.

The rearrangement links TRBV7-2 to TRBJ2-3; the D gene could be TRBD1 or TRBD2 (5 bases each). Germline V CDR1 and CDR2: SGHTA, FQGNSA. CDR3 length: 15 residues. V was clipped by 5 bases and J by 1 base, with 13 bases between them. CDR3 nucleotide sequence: TGTGCCAGCAGCCCTATCGGGGCTGGCACAGATACGCAGTATTTT. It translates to CASSPIGAGTDTQYF.